This T cell receptor beta chain was identified during a study of tumor and adjacent non-tumor tissue in lung cancer. Study in general: The cohort had about 12 adenocarcinoma, a couple of squamous cell and 1 small cell patients. Patients were aged roughly 31 to 76, fewer than twelve men and 4 to 6 women, stage I to III.

The library came from three nested PCR rounds adapted from ARM-PCR protocols. TCRdb independently ran MiXCR on the multiplex PCR reads; one entry per CDR3 protein. The sample shows 75,000 to 90,000 distinct CDR3 sequences, about 77% of them seen only once. No cell sorting was done before RNA was extracted from the tissue. This non-tumor lung sample came from over 3 cm beyond the tumor edge. With respect to this clonotype: At one boundary the junction diverges from the germline segment, which might be a read error.

Germline assignment: CDR1 LGHNA and CDR2 YNFKEQ. The CDR3 extends over 15 amino acids. The rearrangement uses TRBV4-2 and TRBJ2-5, with TRBD2 matching 8 bases. The source of this sequence is a woman aged 50 to 60 with non-small cell lung cancer. Source material: distant non-tumor lung tissue. CDR3 protein: CASSLNREGQEAQYF. The CDR3 DNA reads as TGTGCCAGCAGCCTAAACCGGGAGGGGCAAGAGGCCCAGTACTTC.